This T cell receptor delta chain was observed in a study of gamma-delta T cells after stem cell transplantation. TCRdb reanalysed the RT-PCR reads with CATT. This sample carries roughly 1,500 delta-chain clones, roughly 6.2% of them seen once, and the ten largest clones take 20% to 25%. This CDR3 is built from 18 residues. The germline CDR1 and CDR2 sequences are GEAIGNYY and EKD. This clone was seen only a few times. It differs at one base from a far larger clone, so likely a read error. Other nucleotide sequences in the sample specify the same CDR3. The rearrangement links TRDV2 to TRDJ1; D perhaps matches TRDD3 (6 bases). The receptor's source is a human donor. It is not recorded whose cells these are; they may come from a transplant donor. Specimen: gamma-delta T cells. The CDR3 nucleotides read TGTGCCTGTGACCCTCTGGGGCCAGCCTGGGGTTACACCGATAAGCTCATCTTT. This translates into CACDPLGPAWGYTDKLIF.